This is a list of T cell receptor beta chains from one sample in a study of blood T cell repertoires in COVID-19. Assay used: immunoSEQ multiplex PCR; TCRdb lists only in-frame clones, some missing. In the table there are 200,000 to 250,000 clones, 65% to 90% of which are singletons. The sample consisted of peripheral blood. The receptors shown here come from a woman aged 45-59 years with acute or convalescent COVID-19. CDR3s include the opening cysteine and the closing phenylalanine or tryptophan. Fields, in order: clone size, J gene, D gene, V gene, CDR3 DNA, CDR3 protein. A D gene is named only where the DNA matches it firmly. Clone sizes are given selectively: once, few, many, or a class where the clone is expanded.

NA | TRBJ1-2 | NA | TRBV7-9 | TGTGCCAGCAGCTTACGGAGCTATGGCTACACCTTC | CASSLRSYGYTF
NA | TRBJ2-1 | NA | TRBV7-2 | TGTGCCAGCAGCTGGGGCCGGGGGGCGGATGAGCAGTTCTTC | CASSWGRGADEQFF
NA | TRBJ2-1 | TRBD2 | TRBV11-2 | TGTGCCAGCAGCTCTCGAGCGGGGGGGCTTCATGAGCAGTTCTTC | CASSSRAGGLHEQFF
NA | TRBJ1-1 | NA | TRBV7-8 | TGTGCAGTCAGTGGGCAGATGAACACTGAAGCTTTCTTT | CAVSGQMNTEAFF
NA | TRBJ1-1 | NA | TRBV6-6 | TGTGCCAGCAGTCCGGGCTGGCGGGGGAACACTGAAGCTTTCTTT | CASSPGWRGNTEAFF
NA | TRBJ2-3 | TRBD1 | TRBV4-1 | TGCGCCAGCAGCCAATCTAGGACAGGGCGCACAGATACGCAGTATTTT | CASSQSRTGRTDTQYF
NA | TRBJ2-7 | TRBD1 | TRBV6-5 | TGTGCCAGCAGTAAGGACAGGGGGTATGGCGAGCAGTACTTC | CASSKDRGYGEQYF
NA | TRBJ2-6 | NA | TRBV5-1 | TGCGCCAGCAGCGAACCCCCGACAGCTTCTGGGGCCAACGTCCTGACTTTC | CASSEPPTASGANVLTF
NA | TRBJ1-4 | NA | TRBV19 | TGTGCCAGTAGTTCAAGCAGGGGATTGAGTGAAAAACTGTTTTTT | CASSSSRGLSEKLFF
NA | TRBJ2-1 | TRBD2 | TRBV20-1 | TGCAGTGCTAGTAATAGCGGGAGTGTCGGCGAGCAGTTCTTC | CSASNSGSVGEQFF
NA | TRBJ1-6 | TRBD1 | TRBV19 | TGTGCCAGTAGTATCCCTGGGACAGATAATTCACCCCTCCACTTT | CASSIPGTDNSPLHF
once | TRBJ2-5 | NA | TRBV28 | TGTGCCAGCAGTTTCACCGGACACTCCCAAGAGACCCAGTACTTC | CASSFTGHSQETQYF
once | TRBJ2-5 | NA | TRBV7-8 | TGTGCCAGCAGCCCTAAAGAGACCCAGTACTTC | CASSPKETQYF
once | TRBJ2-1 | TRBD2 | TRBV5-6 | TGTGCCAGCAGCCCTAACCCGATTGTCTCTAGCGGGAGGCGCAATGAGCAGTTCTTC | CASSPNPIVSSGRRNEQFF
NA | TRBJ2-7 | TRBD1 | TRBV6-2/TRBV6-3 | TGTGCCAGCAGTTACCGCGGGACAGGGCGAGAGCAGTACTTC | CASSYRGTGREQYF
NA | TRBJ2-7 | NA | TRBV2 | TGTGCCAGCAGTATCCTCGGAGGTAGGGACGAGCAGTACTTC | CASSILGGRDEQYF
NA | TRBJ1-6 | TRBD1 | TRBV18 | TGTGCCAGCTCACCAAACCCCCAAGACAGGGCTGTAAATTCACCCCTCCACTTT | CASSPNPQDRAVNSPLHF
NA | TRBJ2-5 | NA | TRBV5-1 | TGCGCCAGCAGCTCGGGGGTTGACGGGGGAGAGACCCAGTACTTC | CASSSGVDGGETQYF
NA | TRBJ1-6 | TRBD1 | TRBV19 | TGTGCCAGTAGCCCCGGACCGGGACAGGGAGAATCACCCCTCCACTTT | CASSPGPGQGESPLHF
NA | TRBJ1-2 | NA | TRBV5-1 | TGCGCCAGCGGCGGGGACGAATCGGGCTACACCTTC | CASGGDESGYTF
NA | TRBJ1-2 | NA | TRBV19 | TGTGCCAGTAGTATAGCCCGGACAGACTCGCCCTATGGCTACACCTTC | CASSIARTDSPYGYTF
NA | TRBJ1-2 | NA | TRBV28 | TGTGCCAGCAGTTTAAGGAGTAGGAGCTATGGCTACACCTTC | CASSLRSRSYGYTF
NA | TRBJ1-5 | NA | TRBV25-1 | TGTGCCAGCAGTGAATCGGGCAGGGGAAATCAGCCCCAGCATTTT | CASSESGRGNQPQHF
NA | TRBJ2-1 | NA | TRBV7-2 | TGTGCCAGCAGCTTTCCGTTGCGAGCACCCAAAAACAATGAGCAGTTCTTC | CASSFPLRAPKNNEQFF
NA | TRBJ2-1 | NA | TRBV14 | TGTGCCAGCAGCCAAAGGCTGGACAGTTACAATGAGCAGTTCTTC | CASSQRLDSYNEQFF
NA | TRBJ1-1 | NA | TRBV2 | TGTGCCAGCATCCTTGGCGGGACTAAGGCTGAAGCTTTCTTT | CASILGGTKAEAFF
NA | TRBJ1-3 | TRBD1 | TRBV5-1 | TGCGCCAGCAGCTCAAAACAGGGGAACTCTGGAAACACCATATATTTT | CASSSKQGNSGNTIYF
NA | TRBJ1-5 | TRBD1 | TRBV10-3 | TGTGCCATCAGTGAGGGACAGGGAGATCAGCCCCAGCATTTT | CAISEGQGDQPQHF
NA | TRBJ2-1 | TRBD2 | TRBV18 | TGTGCCAGCTCACCATTTGGCGGGAGGGCGGTCGATGAGCAGTTCTTC | CASSPFGGRAVDEQFF
NA | TRBJ2-5 | NA | TRBV9 | TGTGCCAGCAGCGGGAGGCCGTACCAAGAGACCCAGTACTTC | CASSGRPYQETQYF
NA | TRBJ2-1 | NA | TRBV4-2 | TGTGCCAGCAGCCAGCTCAAGGGGCCATACAATGAGCAGTTCTTC | CASSQLKGPYNEQFF
NA | TRBJ1-3 | NA | TRBV18 | TGTGCCAGCTCACCAAGGGAGTTCTCTGGAAACACCATATATTTT | CASSPREFSGNTIYF
NA | TRBJ2-3 | TRBD2 | TRBV6-6 | TGTGCCAGCAGTACAGATAGCGGGGGGAGCACAGATACGCAGTATTTT | CASSTDSGGSTDTQYF
NA | TRBJ2-7 | TRBD2 | TRBV6-5 | TGTGCCAGCGAGGGACTAGCGTACGAGCAGTACTTC | CASEGLAYEQYF
NA | TRBJ2-3 | NA | TRBV2 | TGTGCCAGCAGCCTCCCGCGACTAGTCACAGATACGCAGTATTTT | CASSLPRLVTDTQYF
once | TRBJ2-1 | TRBD1 | TRBV19 | TGTGCCAGTGTGTACGGACAGGGTCGGGACAATGAGCAGTTCTTC | CASVYGQGRDNEQFF
NA | TRBJ1-3 | TRBD1 | TRBV5-5 | TGTGCCAGCAGCCAGACAGGGGTTGGAAACACCATATATTTT | CASSQTGVGNTIYF
NA | TRBJ1-2 | NA | TRBV4-3 | TGCGCCAGCAGCCGAACAACCGGACAGATCTATGGCTACACCTTC | CASSRTTGQIYGYTF
NA | TRBJ1-4 | TRBD1 | TRBV7-2 | TGTGCCAGCAGCTCCCCACCGGGACAGAGAAATGAAAAACTGTTTTTT | CASSSPPGQRNEKLFF
NA | TRBJ2-7 | NA | TRBV7-9 | TGTGCCAGCAGCCCAGCAGGAGGACTCTACGAGCAGTACTTC | CASSPAGGLYEQYF
NA | TRBJ1-2 | NA | TRBV12-3/TRBV12-4 | TGTGCCAGCAGCCGGGGGACCTATGGCTACACCTTC | CASSRGTYGYTF
NA | TRBJ1-1 | TRBD1 | TRBV3-1/TRBV3-2 | TGTGCCAGCAGCCCGTACAGGGGCGTTAGAACTGAAGCTTTCTTT | CASSPYRGVRTEAFF
NA | TRBJ1-2 | TRBD1 | TRBV5-1 | TGCGCCAGCAGCTTCGGACAGGAGCACTATGGCTACACCTTC | CASSFGQEHYGYTF
NA | TRBJ2-3 | NA | TRBV5-6 | TGTGCCAGCAGCTTAAGGGTAGCGGAGTACACAGATACGCAGTATTTT | CASSLRVAEYTDTQYF
once | TRBJ2-3 | TRBD1 | TRBV7-2 | TGTGCCAGCAGCTCCGGACAGGGGTCGTTAGATACGCAGTATTTT | CASSSGQGSLDTQYF
once | TRBJ2-3 | NA | TRBV9 | TGTGCCAGCAGCCCAAGCGAATTCGACCGACCAGATACGCAGTATTTT | CASSPSEFDRPDTQYF
NA | TRBJ1-2 | TRBD1 | TRBV6-1 | TGTGCCAGCAGTGAACAGTGGACAGGGGCAAGATATGGCTACACCTTC | CASSEQWTGARYGYTF
NA | TRBJ1-2 | TRBD1 | TRBV19 | TGTGCCAGTAGTAACGAACAGGGGGCGCTTAGCTATGGCTACACCTTC | CASSNEQGALSYGYTF
NA | TRBJ2-5 | NA | TRBV6-5 | TGTGCCAGCAGCCAAAGAGAGGAGACCCAGTACTTC | CASSQREETQYF
NA | TRBJ1-4 | NA | TRBV28 | TGTGCCAGCAGTTCCTACAGGAATAATGAAAAACTGTTTTTT | CASSSYRNNEKLFF
NA | TRBJ2-1 | TRBD2 | TRBV10-1 | TGCGCCAGCAGTGATCCGGGGACTAGCGGGACCTATGAGCAGTTCTTC | CASSDPGTSGTYEQFF
NA | TRBJ1-1 | NA | TRBV14 | TGTGCCAGCAGCCAAGGGCAGTACGCTGAAGCTTTCTTT | CASSQGQYAEAFF